This T cell receptor (beta chain) was identified during a study of blood T cell repertoires in COVID-19. Study information: The cDNA or gDNA used as material had been derived from T cells, B-cell-depleted T cells, or PBMCs.

CDR1 is MNHEY, CDR2 SVGAGI, per germline. The ends lost 6 bases at V and 3 bases at J; junction bases unmatched: 5. There are 14 residues in the CDR3. Method: immunoSEQ multiplex PCR; TCRdb's copy keeps in-frame clones and lacks some. This table holds 150,000 to 200,000 clones, 80% to 90% found once. Source material: peripheral blood. The TCR was taken from a woman in her 70s with COVID-19, enrolled during active disease. The chain recombines TRBV6-5 with TRBJ1-2, with 9 bases matching TRBD1. The DNA for the CDR3 is TGTGCCAGCAGACTACAGGGGGCAGACTATGGCTACACCTTC. It translates to CASRLQGADYGYTF.